This T cell receptor (beta chain) originates from a study of human T cells and chemical hapten exposure (dated by TCRdb to the early 2020s). Context from the whole study: For sensitization, 2% DPC in acetone was applied to a roughly 2 cm by roughly 2 cm area of upper inner arm skin. Patient blood was sampled pre-sensitization (week 0) and at 2, 6 and about 24 weeks after DPC sensitization. Alopecia areata with under or over 50% scalp involvement, alopecia totalis and alopecia universalis were represented in the patient cohort, which was mostly female. Patch testing was done on the upper back using Finn chambers containing 0.01% DPC, and results were scored after 6 days according to International Contact Dermatitis Research Group standards. Throughout the study period of roughly 24 weeks, patients also received therapeutic DPC doses to the scalp every week. The study tracked peripheral blood TCR repertoire changes in vivo during primary and secondary sensitization to the hapten diphenylcyclopropenone (DPC) in alopecia patients. For TCR sequencing, blood came from some 31 alopecia patients at anywhere from one to four time points (pre-sensitization, 2, 6 and 24 weeks). Libraries were pooled for sequencing, and variation in per-sample TCR yields was attributed mainly to small differences in library volumes within the pool.

Broad study findings and their caveats: Significantly more large CDR3 similarity clusters were formed by expanded TCRs than by pre-sensitization or healthy control sets, consistent with antigen-driven responses. Patch test score correlated positively with the number of PT1 expanded TCRs, reaching significance at thresholds 8, 16 and 32 but not at 4. DPC sensitization did not change the number of TCRs with a frequency above 1 in 1000, and there was no evidence of changes in global repertoire structure. Repeated subsampling changed both the strength of the expansion versus patch-test correlation and the threshold at which that correlation became significant. Because every patient had alopecia, a presumed autoimmune disease, the patients' immune response might differ from that of healthy individuals.

The library was built by means of RACE. The instrument was a NextSeq 500. Library preparation attached unique molecular identifiers to individual cDNA molecules for quantitative, reproducible TCR counting. Both TCR alpha and TCR beta chains were sequenced from each blood RNA sample. Per the authors' processing: A median of roughly 98,000 TCRs per sample was observed, with a range of 23,224 to 690,600. The Decombinator software suite was used to annotate the V, J and CDR3 of the TCR reads. For PS versus PT1 abundance plots, all samples were subsampled to the same number of TCRs (28,000). Expanded TCRs were defined as absent before sensitization and observed at least eight times at the 2-week time point. TCRdb trimmed the raw reads at Q25, called clones with MiXCR and kept productive beta chains. Rows with a matching CDR3 protein are joined into one entry that keeps the most common DNA and genes. The V and J calls follow TCRdb's processing rather than the paper's. Counted in this sample were more than 85,000 distinct CDR3 sequences; approximately 10% of them appeared once. The ten largest clonotypes hold roughly 2.3% of the sample.

This clonotype has a count of ten or more. Its antigen has not been determined. It has no much larger one-base neighbor in the sample; base qualities were not kept. The CDR3 goes from the cysteine to the phenylalanine over 12 residues. The sequence is cut down to CDR3 DNA, 36 bases in frame from base 1. V gives up 8 bases and J gives up 6 bases, and the segment between their germline ends measures 11 bases. Reading the germline V gene gives CDR1 MNHEY and CDR2 SVGEGT. The time point label for this specimen denotes: patch test 2, 6 weeks after DPC sensitization. The treatment or condition label for this specimen denotes: therapeutic diphenylcyclopropenone sensitization with weekly scalp DPC. Blood at each patch-test visit was drawn before the patch test was applied. To be eligible, patients had to be aged 18 to 70, diagnosed with alopecia and judged suitable for DPC therapy, while pregnant patients were excluded. Total RNA was isolated from unfractionated whole blood collected in Tempus Blood RNA tubes.

This specimen consisted of whole blood, obtained in connection with sensitization to the hapten diphenylcyclopropenone (DPC). The source is a man between 40 and 49 years old with alopecia areata. Some clones in this sample may be carry-over from other donors' samples. Recombination joined TRBV6-2 or TRBV6-3 with TRBJ1-5; the D gene assignment is ambiguous. The DNA reads TGTGCCAGCGGAGATCCCATTCAGCCCCAGCATTTT. This gives the protein CASGDPIQPQHF.